This TCR beta chain was found in a study of shared clonotypes between healthy human individuals. Broader study findings: A reduction in generation probabilities was seen for non-shared clonotypes relative to those shared by all four donors.

Concerning this clone: Its antigen is not known.

The study enrolled healthy HIV-negative adults without recent acute infections or vaccinations as donors. All participating donors were Caucasian adults from Nashville, Tennessee. Profiled with immunoSEQ multiplex PCR; TCRdb holds only in-frame clones, not every one. This table holds 2.3 million or so clones, approximately 93% found once. The source is a man younger than 30 in good health. Some clones in this sample may be carry-over from other donors' samples. What was sequenced was naive CD4+ T cells from PBMCs. This sample's subset: CD45RA+ positively selected.

The CDR3 DNA follows: TGTGCCAGCAGCCGCGGCCGTTGGGCCCAGCATTTT. It yields the protein CASSRGRWAQHF. The chain uses TRBV28 and TRBJ1-5; unclear D gene. The V and J ends lost 6 bases and 11 bases respectively, with 14 bases between them. The CDR3 consists of 12 residues. Germline V CDR1 and CDR2: MDHEN, SYDVKM.